This is a list of T cell receptor beta chains from one sample in a study of T cells in localized non-small cell lung cancer. TCRdb's table, derived via immunoSEQ multiplex PCR, lists solely in-frame clones and lacks some. Of under 35,000 clones in the sample, approximately 92% are singletons; the top ten hold 4% to 4.5%. Source: peripheral blood mononuclear cells, taken before any cancer treatment. The receptors originated from a woman aged 40-69 years with stage III lung adenocarcinoma. Each CDR3 is given with its conserved first and last residue. Fields, in order: V gene, clone size, J gene, D gene, CDR3 DNA, CDR3 protein. A D gene is named only where the DNA matches it firmly. Some rows mark clone size as missing; the rest say once, few, many or name a class of expanded clone.

V: TRBV9; size: few; J: TRBJ1-1; D: NA; DNA: TGTGCCAGCAGCCAGACGACGGAGAACACTGAAGCTTTCTTT; CDR3: CASSQTTENTEAFF
V: TRBV19; size: once; J: TRBJ2-5; D: NA; DNA: TGTGCCAGTAGGACCCAAGAGACCCAGTACTTC; CDR3: CASRTQETQYF
V: TRBV19; size: NA; J: TRBJ1-1; D: NA; DNA: TGTGCCAGTAGTCCACACGGGACACAGAACACTGAAGCTTTCTTT; CDR3: CASSPHGTQNTEAFF
V: TRBV2; size: NA; J: TRBJ2-6; D: NA; DNA: TGTGCCAGCAGCGAAGGGGCAGTCTCTGGGGCCAACGTCCTGACTTTC; CDR3: CASSEGAVSGANVLTF
V: TRBV5-1; size: few; J: TRBJ2-7; D: TRBD1; DNA: TGCGCCAGCAGTCCCGGGACAGGGGGCAATGAGCAGTACTTC; CDR3: CASSPGTGGNEQYF
V: TRBV11-3; size: NA; J: TRBJ2-7; D: NA; DNA: TGTGCCAGCAGCCACGGGACATCCTACGAGCAGTACTTC; CDR3: CASSHGTSYEQYF
V: TRBV6-1; size: NA; J: TRBJ1-1; D: NA; DNA: TGTGCCAGCAGGATAATACAGGGATTGAACACTGAAGCTTTCTTT; CDR3: CASRIIQGLNTEAFF
V: TRBV11-2; size: NA; J: TRBJ2-4; D: NA; DNA: TGTGCCAGCAGCTTAGATAGGAGACAGCAGTACTTC; CDR3: CASSLDRRQQYF
V: TRBV6-5; size: NA; J: TRBJ1-2; D: NA; DNA: TGTGCCAGCAGACTAGACAGCTACTCCTATGGCTACACCTTC; CDR3: CASRLDSYSYGYTF
V: TRBV7-2; size: NA; J: TRBJ2-7; D: NA; DNA: TGTGCCAGCAGCTTCGACGCTTTAAGGGGCTACGAGCAGTACTTC; CDR3: CASSFDALRGYEQYF
V: TRBV6-6; size: NA; J: TRBJ1-3; D: NA; DNA: TGTGCCAGCAGGAGTTTGGGAAACACCATATATTTT; CDR3: CASRSLGNTIYF
V: TRBV7-9; size: NA; J: TRBJ2-3; D: NA; DNA: TGTGCCAGCAGCTTATATGAGGGGGGGAGTACAGATACGCAGTATTTT; CDR3: CASSLYEGGSTDTQYF
V: TRBV9; size: NA; J: TRBJ1-1; D: TRBD1; DNA: TGTGCCAGCAGCGAGACAGGGACCCTTAGTACTGAAGCTTTCTTT; CDR3: CASSETGTLSTEAFF
V: TRBV27; size: NA; J: TRBJ1-2; D: NA; DNA: TGTGCCAGCAGTTGGGCGGGGGCTAACTTCTATGGCTACACCTTC; CDR3: CASSWAGANFYGYTF
V: TRBV5-4; size: few; J: TRBJ1-5; D: NA; DNA: TGTGCCAGCAGCTTGGAAGGGGAACAGCCCCAGCATTTT; CDR3: CASSLEGEQPQHF
V: TRBV7-2; size: NA; J: TRBJ1-2; D: NA; DNA: TGTGCCAGCAGCTTAGTGCGGCAGGGAAGGGGCTACACCTTC; CDR3: CASSLVRQGRGYTF
V: TRBV29-1; size: NA; J: TRBJ2-5; D: TRBD1; DNA: TGCAGCGTTGACCGGGACAGGGGAGGCGAGACCCAGTACTTC; CDR3: CSVDRDRGGETQYF
V: TRBV27; size: once; J: TRBJ2-5; D: NA; DNA: TGTGCCAGCAGTCCCCTATCGGGGGACCAAGAGACCCAGTACTTC; CDR3: CASSPLSGDQETQYF
V: TRBV30; size: NA; J: TRBJ2-3; D: NA; DNA: TGTGCCTGGAGTGGGGGAGATACGCAGTATTTT; CDR3: CAWSGGDTQYF
V: TRBV5-1; size: NA; J: TRBJ2-3; D: NA; DNA: TGCGCCAGCAGCTTGGAAAGACCCGGCACAGATACGCAGTATTTT; CDR3: CASSLERPGTDTQYF
V: TRBV5-1; size: NA; J: TRBJ2-5; D: TRBD2; DNA: TGCGCCAGCAGCTTGGGAAGCGGGGGTGATCAAGAGACCCAGTACTTC; CDR3: CASSLGSGGDQETQYF
V: TRBV4-2; size: NA; J: TRBJ2-7; D: TRBD2; DNA: TGTGCCAGCAGCCAAGCACATGTGGCGGGGGGGCCGGGCGAGCAGTACTTC; CDR3: CASSQAHVAGGPGEQYF
V: TRBV5-5; size: NA; J: TRBJ1-1; D: NA; DNA: TGTGCCAGCAGCTTCAACCCAGGGAACACTGAAGCTTTCTTT; CDR3: CASSFNPGNTEAFF
V: TRBV5-8; size: NA; J: TRBJ2-6; D: NA; DNA: TGTGCCAGCAGCTTAAGGTCCAGGCTAACCTCTGGGGCCAACGTCCTGACTTTC; CDR3: CASSLRSRLTSGANVLTF
V: TRBV7-2; size: NA; J: TRBJ1-1; D: NA; DNA: TGTGCCAGCACCCGGGAGGAGTTTGAAGCTTTCTTT; CDR3: CASTREEFEAFF
V: TRBV5-1; size: NA; J: TRBJ1-2; D: NA; DNA: TGCGCCAGCAGCTTGGCAGAAAGTAGCTATGGCTACACCTTC; CDR3: CASSLAESSYGYTF